The 10 T cell receptor beta chains below were found in one sample sequenced in a study of blood T cell repertoires in COVID-19. Method: immunoSEQ multiplex PCR; TCRdb's copy keeps in-frame clones and lacks some. The sample includes over 120,000 clones, roughly 83% seen only once; the top ten take roughly 3%. Sequencing input: peripheral blood. These receptors were collected from a woman of 80 years or more with acute or convalescent COVID-19.

This chain uses TRBV3-1 (or the pseudogene TRBV3-2) with TRBJ2-7; 11 bases fit TRBD1. The germline V gene has CDR1 LGHDT and CDR2 YNNKEL (reference sequence). With V trimmed by 0 bases and J by 1 base, 11 bases remained unmatched. The CDR3 covers 19 residues. The CDR3 DNA follows: TGTGCCAGCAGCCAAGATGGTAATTATGGGACAGGGGGATCCTACGAGCAGTACTTC. It yields the protein CASSQDGNYGTGGSYEQYF.

This rearrangement joins TRBV6-2 or TRBV6-3 to TRBJ2-3; D unresolved. V was cut by 4 bases and J by 6 bases, with 5 bases left in between. The CDR3 totals 11 residues. Germline loops: CDR1 MNHEY, CDR2 SVGEGT. CDR3 region: CASSLEDTQYF. Written as DNA, the CDR3 is TGTGCCAGCAGTTTGGAGGATACGCAGTATTTT.

This clone was picked up one time. This chain uses TRBV12-3 or TRBV12-4 with TRBJ1-1, with D possibly being TRBD1 (6 bases). The CDR3 has 13 amino acids. Trimming removed 3 bases at V and 10 bases at J, with 15 bases between. As DNA, the CDR3 is TGTGCCAGCAGTTTTCAGGCAGGGGTCACAGCTTTCTTT. This sequence encodes CASSFQAGVTAFF.

There are a few counts of this clone. The chain carries TRBV7-9 and TRBJ2-7; 8 nucleotides align to TRBD1. The CDR3 loop spans 15 amino acids. The trim removed 5 bases at V and 4 bases at J, leaving 10 bases unmatched. CDR1 is SEHNR and CDR2 is FQNEAQ in the germline V gene (reference sequence). Here the CDR3 DNA reads TGTGCCAGCAGCCAGATTTCGACAGGGGAATACGAGCAGTACTTC. Protein sequence: CASSQISTGEYEQYF.

The CDR3 loop is CASSLGTVQNYGYTF. CDR3 coding DNA: TGCGCCAGCAGCTTAGGGACAGTTCAGAACTATGGCTACACCTTC. The chain links TRBV5-1 to TRBJ1-2, with TRBD1 identical over 7 bases. The germline V gene has CDR1 SGHRS and CDR2 YFSETQ. This CDR3 is built from 15 residues. After removal of 2 bases from V and 2 bases from J, the junction contained 6 bases not matched to a gene.

The V call is TRBV5-1, the J call TRBJ2-1; D might be TRBD1 (5 bases). This CDR3 has 16 residues. V was shortened by 0 bases and J by 6 bases, with 16 bases between the two germline ends. Germline CDR1 is SGHRS and CDR2 is YFSETQ. Here the CDR3 reads CASSLGGPPPSNEQFF. The CDR3 DNA reads TGCGCCAGCAGCTTGGGGGGCCCCCCCCCATCCAATGAGCAGTTCTTC.

The rearrangement uses TRBV9 and TRBJ2-4; possibly TRBD1 for D (6 bases). The CDR3 has 14 amino acids. V was trimmed by 3 bases and J by 12 bases, leaving 19 bases between them. The germline CDR1 and CDR2 sequences are SGDLS and YYNGEE. The CDR3 protein is CASSALDSSENQYF. DNA of the CDR3: TGTGCCAGCAGCGCATTGGACAGTTCTGAAAATCAGTACTTC.

The chain carries TRBV30 and TRBJ1-4; D not certain. Trimming pared 4 bases from V and 10 bases from J, leaving 16 bases between. Germline CDR1 and CDR2: GTSNPN and SVGIG (reference sequence). The CDR3 contains 13 residues. CDR3 DNA sequence: TGTGCCTGGATCGACTTGCCCCTGGGAAAACTGTTTTTT. This codes for CAWIDLPLGKLFF. The full variable domain, rest sourced from reference TRBV30 and TRBJ1-4, is SQTIHQWPATLVQPVGSPLSLECTVEGTSNPNLYWYRQAAGRGLQLLFYSVGIGQISSEVPQNLSASRPQDRQFILSSKKLLLSDSGFYLCAWIDLPLGKLFFGSGTQLSVL.

V is TRBV5-1 and J is TRBJ2-1; TRBD2 matches 8 bases. Germline V gives CDR1 SGHRS, CDR2 YFSETQ. This CDR3 has 16 residues. With 0 bases clipped from V and 9 bases from J, the junction kept 11 bases outside the gene matches. For the CDR3, the DNA is TGCGCCAGCAGCTTGGCCCCCGGGACTAGTGGGTTTGAGCAGTTCTTC. It specifies CASSLAPGTSGFEQFF.

The rearrangement uses TRBV6-6 and TRBJ1-1; D ambiguous. The V gene's germline CDR1 is MNHNY and CDR2 SVGAGI (reference sequence). The V end lost 7 bases, the J end lost 1 base, and 16 bases lay between the germline ends. The CDR3 runs 15 residues. The CDR3 here is CASNSQNSQNTEAFF. CDR3 nucleotide sequence: TGTGCCAGCAACAGTCAAAACTCGCAGAACACTGAAGCTTTCTTT.